Following are 21 T cell receptor beta chains from one sample sequenced in a study of T cell responses to AZD1222 COVID-19 vaccine. Measured with immunoSEQ multiplex PCR; TCRdb has only the in-frame clones, and not every one. The sample lists around 120,000 clones; 75% to 90% were seen once. Source: peripheral blood, taken on day 0 of AZD1222 vaccination. Every receptor here comes from an adult in good health.

V is TRBV7-9 and J is TRBJ1-6; D may be TRBD1 (6 bases). The CDR3 is 14 amino acids. Germline V gives CDR1 SEHNR, CDR2 FQNEAQ (reference sequence). Trimming took off 3 bases at V and 10 bases at J, with 13 bases between the two ends. The CDR3 loop is CASSFHREGSPLHF. The DNA for the CDR3 is TGTGCCAGCAGCTTCCACAGGGAAGGATCACCCCTCCACTTT.

The V and J genes are TRBV14 and TRBJ1-6; D call uncertain. The CDR3 totals 15 residues. Per the germline V gene, CDR1 is SGHDN and CDR2 is FVKESK. The V end was cut by 4 bases, the J end by 3 bases, with 10 bases between. CDR3 loop: CASSRGEGYNSPLHF. Written as DNA, the CDR3 is TGTGCCAGCAGCCGTGGTGAGGGCTATAATTCACCCCTCCACTTT. Full variable domain (remainder filled in from reference TRBV14 and TRBJ1-6): EAGVTQFPSHSVIEKGQTVTLRCDPISGHDNLYWYRRVMGKEIKFLLHFVKESKQDESGMPNNRFLAERTGGTYSTLKVQPAELEDSGVYFCASSRGEGYNSPLHFGNGTRLTVT.

This rearrangement joins TRBV12-3 or TRBV12-4 to TRBJ2-7; possible D gene TRBD2, 7 bases. The CDR3 runs 13 residues. Trimming cost V 7 bases and J 3 bases, with 13 bases left between them. The CDR3: CASIRGGSYEQYF. In DNA form, the CDR3 reads TGTGCCAGCATTAGGGGGGGGAGCTACGAGCAGTACTTC.

This clone showed up just a few times. The CDR3 sequence: CASTKQLAYNEQFF. In nucleotides, the CDR3 is TGTGCCAGCACCAAACAGCTGGCCTACAATGAGCAGTTCTTC. The V call is TRBV11-3, the J call TRBJ2-1; D is unclear. V lost 7 bases to trimming and J lost 2 bases, with 12 bases between them. This CDR3 has 14 residues. In germline, CDR1 is SGHNT, CDR2 YENEEA.

The J gene is TRBJ2-1, the V gene TRBV4-3, with 10 bases fitting TRBD2. The CDR3 consists of 20 residues. Unmatched junction bases numbered 17, after V lost 2 bases and J lost 4 bases. CDR1 and CDR2 from the germline V gene are LGHNA and YSLEER. The CDR3 is CASSQKGLAGELGIYNEQFF. CDR3 nucleotides: TGCGCCAGCAGCCAAAAGGGGCTAGCGGGAGAGTTAGGGATTTACAATGAGCAGTTCTTC.

The rearrangement joins TRBV6-2 or TRBV6-3 to TRBJ2-2, with D possibly matching TRBD1 (5 bases). This CDR3 comprises 15 residues. The ends were cut back, 3 bases at V and 1 base at J, with 9 bases in the middle. Germline-derived CDR1 and CDR2 are MNHEY and SVGEGT. The CDR3: CASSYAGKNTGELFF. Here the CDR3 DNA reads TGTGCCAGCAGTTATGCAGGGAAGAACACCGGGGAGCTGTTTTTT.

This rearrangement joins TRBV29-1 to TRBJ2-1, with TRBD2 as a possible D gene (5 bases). The CDR3 length is 15 residues. Trimming removed 4 bases at V and 1 base at J, with 14 bases between. Looked up from germline, CDR1 is SQVTM and CDR2 is ANQGSEA. This CDR3 reads CSVAAGLLSYNEQFF. In DNA form, the CDR3 reads TGCAGCGTTGCGGCGGGCCTTCTATCCTACAATGAGCAGTTCTTC.

This sequence joins TRBV7-6 and TRBJ2-1; D unclear. This CDR3 contains 14 residues. Germline V gene data show CDR1 as SGHVS and CDR2 as FNYEAQ. V dropped 4 bases and J dropped 3 bases, with 10 bases sitting between them. CDR3: CASSSGPYYNEQFF. The CDR3 nucleotides are TGTGCCAGCAGCTCCGGGCCTTACTACAATGAGCAGTTCTTC.

The chain employs TRBV28 and TRBJ1-2; no clear D. V was shortened by 3 bases and J by 7 bases, with 21 bases between the two germline ends. This CDR3 spans 16 amino acids. CDR1 is MDHEN and CDR2 is SYDVKM in the germline V gene. The CDR3 protein is CASSLYGSTKGGGYTF. In DNA form, the CDR3 reads TGTGCCAGCAGTTTGTATGGGAGTACGAAGGGAGGTGGCTACACCTTC.

The DNA for the CDR3 is TGTGCCAGCAGCCCCCAGGGGGCTCGCTCTGGGGCCAACGTCCTGACTTTC. It specifies CASSPQGARSGANVLTF. The V and J genes are TRBV16 and TRBJ2-6; TRBD1 matches 8 bases. The CDR3 loop spans 17 amino acids. Trimming cost V 4 bases and J 0 bases; bases outside gene matches: 5. Germline values: CDR1 KGHSY, CDR2 FQNENV.

This chain joins TRBV7-9 and TRBJ2-2, with TRBD2 matching over 9 bases. V dropped 1 base and J dropped 6; count of bases not matched to a gene: 9. Germline CDR1 is SEHNR and CDR2 is FQNEAQ (reference sequence). CDR3 length: 17 residues. The CDR3: CASSLVAGGPNAGELFF. The CDR3 DNA sequence: TGTGCCAGCAGCTTAGTTGCGGGGGGGCCAAATGCCGGGGAGCTGTTTTTT. The full variable domain, completed using reference TRBV7-9 and TRBJ2-2, is DTGVSQNPRHKITKRGQNVTFRCDPISEHNRLYWYRQTLGQGPEFLTYFQNEAQLEKSRLLSDRFSAERPKGSFSTLEIQRTEQGDSAMYLCASSLVAGGPNAGELFFGEGSRLTVL.

The chain combines TRBV3-1 (or the pseudogene TRBV3-2) with TRBJ1-4; D gene unclear. The length of the CDR3 is 15 residues. Germline V CDR1 and CDR2: LGHDT, YNNKEL (reference sequence). V was shortened by 4 bases and J by 3 bases, with 12 bases between the two germline ends. The CDR3 is CASSPTLDSNEKLFF. The CDR3 nucleotides read TGTGCCAGCAGCCCCACCCTTGATTCTAATGAAAAACTGTTTTTT.

This clone was seen only a few times. This rearrangement joins TRBV4-1 to TRBJ2-7; D gene uncertain. Between the trimmed V and J ends, which lost 0 bases and 10 bases, there was a span of 10 bases. Germline V gene lookup returns CDR1 MGHRA and CDR2 YSYEKL. The CDR3 sequence is 12 residues long. For the CDR3, the DNA is TGCGCCAGCAGCCAAGATCCCCTTTCCCAGTACTTC. Translated: CASSQDPLSQYF.

V gene TRBV5-1 combines with J gene TRBJ1-2; 9 nucleotides align to TRBD1. The CDR3 spans 14 residues. Germline lookup yields CDR1 SGHRS and CDR2 YFSETQ. V was clipped by 4 bases and J by 5 bases; unmatched bases: 6. The CDR3 DNA is TGCGCCAGCAGCGCCTGGACAGGGGATTATGGCTACACCTTC. Protein product: CASSAWTGDYGYTF.

The genes are TRBV6-5 and TRBJ2-1; 7 bases align to TRBD1. Germline V gene lookup returns CDR1 MNHEY and CDR2 SVGAGI. The CDR3 contains 11 residues. V lost 8 bases, J lost 13 bases, and 8 bases stayed unmatched. CDR3: CASGNRDRQFF. Here the CDR3 DNA reads TGTGCCAGCGGGAATAGGGACAGACAGTTCTTC.

Concerning this clone itself: Other nucleotide sequences in the sample specify the same CDR3. The chain links TRBV5-1 to TRBJ2-1; TRBD1 or TRBD2 may be the D gene (5 bases each). V lost 2 bases, J lost 8 bases, and 14 bases lay in between. The CDR3 has 14 amino acids. Germline V gives CDR1 SGHRS, CDR2 YFSETQ. The CDR3 loop is CASSLVGVEDEQFF. The CDR3 bases are TGCGCCAGCAGCTTAGTGGGGGTTGAGGATGAGCAGTTCTTC. Full variable domain (remainder filled in from reference TRBV5-1 and TRBJ2-1): KAGVTQTPRYLIKTRGQQVTLSCSPISGHRSVSWYQQTPGQGLQFLFEYFSETQRNKGNFPGRFSGRQFSNSRSEMNVSTLELGDSALYLCASSLVGVEDEQFFGPGTRLTVL.

The rearrangement uses TRBV7-8 and TRBJ2-1; 8 nucleotides line up with TRBD2. V shed 3 bases, J shed 6 bases, and the junction held 10 bases outside the gene matches. The CDR3 has 16 amino acids. CDR1 and CDR2 from the germline V gene are SGHVS and FQNEAQ. The CDR3, as DNA: TGTGCCAGCAGCTTTAGGGTCCTAGCGGGCGGCAATGAGCAGTTCTTC. Translating gives CASSFRVLAGGNEQFF.

The rearrangement joins TRBV5-6 to TRBJ1-5; D is possibly TRBD1 (6 bases). The V gene lost 0 bases and the J gene lost 3 bases, with 16 bases spanning the gap. Germline CDR1 and CDR2: SGHDT and YYEEEE. The CDR3 consists of 17 residues. This chain's CDR3 is CASSLDRETNLNQPQHF. DNA of the CDR3: TGTGCCAGCAGCTTGGACAGGGAAACAAATCTCAATCAGCCCCAGCATTTT.

The J gene is TRBJ2-7, the V gene TRBV10-3, with D maybe TRBD1 (5 bases). Trimming cost V 5 bases and J 3 bases, with 11 bases left between them. The CDR3 is 13 residues long. Looked up from germline, CDR1 is ENHRY and CDR2 is SYGVKD. The CDR3 sequence is CAISPQGVYEQYF. CDR3 coding DNA: TGTGCCATCAGTCCCCAAGGGGTCTACGAGCAGTACTTC.

The gene calls are TRBV5-1 and TRBJ1-6; D is possibly TRBD1 (5 bases). Between the trimmed V and J ends, which lost 0 bases and 0 bases, there was a span of 16 bases. Germline CDR1 reads SGHRS; CDR2 reads YFSETQ. This CDR3 spans 19 amino acids. The CDR3 DNA reads TGCGCCAGCAGCTTGGGCGGGACTCGGGCGAGCTCCTATAATTCACCCCTCCACTTT. This codes for CASSLGGTRASSYNSPLHF.

Concerning this clone itself: The sample carries other DNA sequences with the same CDR3. The gene calls are TRBV7-6 and TRBJ1-6; unclear D gene. V lost 0 bases, J lost 7 bases, and 1 base lay in between. Germline assignment: CDR1 SGHVS and CDR2 FNYEAQ. The CDR3 has 12 residues. The DNA for the CDR3 is TGTGCCAGCAGCTTAGCAAATTCACCCCTCCACTTT. Its protein product is CASSLANSPLHF. Using reference TRBV7-6 and TRBJ1-6 for the parts outside the CDR3, the full variable domain is GAGVSQSPRYKVTKRGQDVALRCDPISGHVSLYWYRQALGQGPEFLTYFNYEAQQDKSGLPNDRFSAERPEGSISTLTIQRTEQRDSAMYRCASSLANSPLHFGNGTRLTVT.